This entry lists 10 T cell receptor beta chains sequenced from one sample in a study of blood T cell repertoires in COVID-19. TCRdb's copy holds only in-frame clones and misses some; the assay was immunoSEQ multiplex PCR. The sample records tens of thousands of clones, roughly 80% being singletons. Input material: peripheral blood. The receptors were gathered from a human donor in a cohort sampled during active COVID-19.

The CDR3 region is CASSLGDRGIYEQYF. For the CDR3, the DNA is TGCGCCAGCAGCTTGGGTGACAGGGGTATCTACGAGCAGTACTTC. The chain employs TRBV5-1 and TRBJ2-7; 8 bases line up with TRBD1. This CDR3 has 15 residues. CDR1 is SGHRS, CDR2 YFSETQ, per germline. The V gene end was trimmed by 0 bases and the J gene end by 3 bases; junction bases not matched to a gene: 5.

This clone was seen only a few times. The rearrangement links TRBV7-2 to TRBJ1-4, with D hard to call. Per the germline V gene, CDR1 is SGHTA and CDR2 is FQGNSA. The CDR3 totals 13 residues. Trimming cost V 3 bases and J 8 bases, with 10 bases left between them. This chain's CDR3 is CASSFMAGEKLFF. The CDR3, as DNA: TGTGCCAGCAGCTTTATGGCGGGAGAAAAACTGTTTTTT.

The J gene is TRBJ1-4, the V gene TRBV4-1, with 7 bases aligning to TRBD1. Germline lookup yields CDR1 MGHRA and CDR2 YSYEKL. The junction had 11 bases not matched to a gene; V was cut back by 4 bases and J by 9 bases. This CDR3 is 15 amino acids long. The CDR3 DNA reads TGCGCCAGCAGCCTCGAACAGGGGATTAAGAAAAAACTGTTTTTT. This encodes CASSLEQGIKKKLFF.

This chain connects TRBV10-3 to TRBJ1-2, with D maybe TRBD1 (6 bases). V lost 3 bases and J lost 8, with 16 bases in between. The CDR3 covers 14 residues. The germline CDR1 and CDR2 sequences are ENHRY and SYGVKD. The DNA for the CDR3 is TGTGCCATCAGTGATGCCGGGACATCGGCCGGCTACACCTTC. Protein product: CAISDAGTSAGYTF.

The rearrangement uses TRBV4-1 and TRBJ1-1; D unresolved. V dropped 0 bases and J dropped 2 bases, with 10 bases sitting between them. The CDR3 is made up of 15 amino acids. From germline, CDR1 is MGHRA and CDR2 YSYEKL. The CDR3 spells CASSQDWSFNTEAFF. CDR3 DNA: TGCGCCAGCAGCCAAGATTGGAGTTTCAACACTGAAGCTTTCTTT.

The chain combines TRBV4-2 with TRBJ2-1, with D possibly TRBD2 on 6 matching bases. CDR1 LGHNA and CDR2 YNFKEQ come from the germline V gene. Trimming pared 4 bases from V and 5 bases from J, leaving 15 bases between. The CDR3 is 15 amino acids. CDR3 sequence reads: CASSPRGSGDNEQFF. CDR3 sequence (DNA): TGTGCCAGCAGCCCCCGGGGTAGCGGCGACAATGAGCAGTTCTTC.

The table lists this clone with a few counts. The chain couples TRBV28 to TRBJ2-3; the D is unclear. Germline lookup yields CDR1 MDHEN and CDR2 SYDVKM. The CDR3 spans 15 residues. V was clipped by 5 bases and J by 1 base, with 13 bases between them. Here the CDR3 DNA reads TGTGCCAGCAGTATCCCCAGGATTGGCACAGATACGCAGTATTTT. Translation: CASSIPRIGTDTQYF.

V gene TRBV19 combines with J gene TRBJ2-1, with 8 bases identical to TRBD1. This CDR3 has 13 residues. V lost 6 bases, J lost 6 bases, and 4 bases stayed unmatched. The germline CDR1 and CDR2 sequences are LNHDA and SQIVND (reference sequence). The CDR3 here is CASRTGVGNEQFF. The CDR3, as DNA: TGTGCCAGTAGGACAGGGGTCGGCAATGAGCAGTTCTTC.

This chain connects TRBV4-2 to TRBJ1-2, with D possibly matching TRBD1 (5 bases). CDR1 and CDR2 (germline): LGHNA, YNFKEQ. V was cut by 0 bases and J by 7 bases, with 12 bases left in between. CDR3 length: 14 residues. CDR3 residues: CASSQDRGIVGYTF. The CDR3 nucleotides are TGTGCCAGCAGCCAAGATCGGGGGATAGTTGGCTACACCTTC.

The J gene is TRBJ1-2, the V gene TRBV5-6, with 11 positions matching TRBD1. The germline V gene encodes CDR1 SGHDT and CDR2 YYEEEE. CDR3 size: 14 residues. V shed 3 bases, J shed 7 bases, and the junction held 5 bases outside the gene matches. This CDR3 is CASSSDRGHRGYTF. CDR3 coding DNA: TGTGCCAGCAGCTCGGACAGGGGGCATCGTGGCTACACCTTC.